A single sample is the source of the 25 T cell receptor beta chains below, sequenced in a study of cytomegalovirus exposure and HLA in healthy donors. PCR primers comprised 60 Vbeta and 13 Jbeta primers. The protocol was immunoSEQ multiplex PCR, while the TCRdb copy is restricted to in-frame clones and leaves out a portion. This sample has some 180,000 clones, with 76% found just once. The specimen was PBMCs. The source of these receptors is a man aged 18-30 years in good health and CMV-seronegative.

This clone was detected only a few times. The chain combines TRBV10-3 with TRBJ2-7, with 9 bases aligning to TRBD2. This CDR3 contains 18 residues. The germline V gene encodes CDR1 ENHRY and CDR2 SYGVKD. The V gene end was trimmed by 0 bases and the J gene end by 4 bases; junction bases not matched to a gene: 13. DNA for the CDR3: TGTGCCATCAGTGAGTCGAAGACTAGCGGATGGCCCCATTACGAGCAGTACTTC. Its translation: CAISESKTSGWPHYEQYF.

This chain links TRBV21-1 with TRBJ2-2; TRBD2 reflects the table's D call only, with no check against the DNA. TRBV21-1 is marked as a pseudogene. CDR3 size: 15 residues. The CDR3 reads CASSLQRYSTGELFF. The DNA of the CDR3 is TGTGCCAGCAGCCTTCAGCGGTATAGCACCGGGGAGCTGTTTTTT.

CDR3 loop: CASSYVGTGYGYTF. The CDR3 bases are TGTGCCAGCAGTTACGTCGGGACAGGGTATGGCTACACCTTC. The V call is TRBV6-5, the J call TRBJ1-2, with 9 bases matching TRBD1. J gave up 5 bases and V 2 bases, and 3 bases lay outside the gene matches. The CDR3 runs 14 residues. The germline V gene encodes CDR1 MNHEY and CDR2 SVGAGI.

The chain carries TRBV29-1 and TRBJ2-5; D might be TRBD1 (5 bases). The CDR3 covers 13 residues. Germline values: CDR1 SQVTM, CDR2 ANQGSEA. Trimming cost V 6 bases and J 5 bases, with 16 bases left between them. The CDR3 loop reads CSVGMVQAETQYF. In DNA form, the CDR3 reads TGCAGCGTCGGAATGGTACAGGCCGAGACCCAGTACTTC.

The chain employs TRBV6-1 and TRBJ2-7, with 8 bases aligning to TRBD2. This CDR3 has 13 amino acids. In germline, CDR1 is MNHNS, CDR2 SASEGT. With V trimmed by 7 bases and J by 5 bases, 7 bases remained unmatched. The DNA for the CDR3 is TGTGCCAGCATAGGGGGGACTAGGAACGAGCAGTACTTC. As protein: CASIGGTRNEQYF.

The rearrangement uses TRBV4-1 and TRBJ2-5, with 8 bases identical to TRBD2. The CDR3 loop spans 16 amino acids. Germline-derived CDR1 and CDR2 are MGHRA and YSYEKL. After removal of 0 bases from V and 4 bases from J, the junction contained 7 bases not matched to a gene. The CDR3 is CASSQDKNGGAETQYF. The DNA of the CDR3 is TGCGCCAGCAGCCAAGATAAAAACGGGGGGGCAGAGACCCAGTACTTC.

Notes on this clone: An end of the junction does not agree with germline; a read error may underlie this. The chain uses TRBV5-8 and TRBJ1-1; D is ambiguous. CDR3 length equals 13 residues. Germline V gene lookup returns CDR1 SGHTS and CDR2 YDEGEE. The CDR3 here is CVSSLLGGTEAFF. CDR3 in DNA: TGTGTCAGCAGCTTGTTGGGAGGGACTGAAGCTTTCTTT.

The CDR3, as DNA: TGTGCCAGCAGCTCACTTGGAGGCGGGGAGCTGTTTTTT. It yields the protein CASSSLGGGELFF. The genes are TRBV7-9 and TRBJ2-2; D possibly corresponds to TRBD2 (5 bases). The V gene lost 4 bases and the J gene lost 7 bases, with 10 bases spanning the gap. This CDR3 spans 13 amino acids. Germline-derived CDR1 and CDR2 are SEHNR and FQNEAQ (reference sequence).

The V call is TRBV7-8, the J call TRBJ2-5, with 10 bases lining up with TRBD2. The CDR3 covers 15 residues. From germline, CDR1 is SGHVS and CDR2 FQNEAQ. The V and J ends lost 2 bases and 5 bases, in that order; junction bases with no gene match: 5. The CDR3 loop is CASSLRGLAIETQYF. Written as DNA, the CDR3 is TGTGCCAGCAGCTTAAGGGGACTAGCGATCGAGACCCAGTACTTC.

The chain recombines TRBV28 with TRBJ1-5, with D uncertain. The CDR3 spans 15 residues. With 4 bases removed from V and 0 bases from J, the gap between germline ends came to 10 bases. Germline CDR1 reads MDHEN; CDR2 reads SYDVKM. The CDR3 DNA reads as TGTGCCAGCAGTTCCCGCGGAGATAGCAATCAGCCCCAGCATTTT. Translation: CASSSRGDSNQPQHF.

The V call is TRBV6-5, the J call TRBJ2-4; TRBD2 matches 8 bases. Trimming at V came to 7 bases and at J to 12 bases, leaving 5 bases not matched to a gene. Per germline, CDR1 MNHEY and CDR2 SVGAGI. CDR3 length equals 11 residues. The CDR3 bases are TGTGCCAGCACGGGAGGGACTCGTCAGTACTTC. This sequence encodes CASTGGTRQYF.

The rearrangement uses TRBV6-1 and TRBJ2-7; D possibly corresponds to TRBD1 (6 bases). The germline CDR1 and CDR2 sequences are MNHNS and SASEGT. V lost 5 bases to trimming and J lost 4 bases, with 15 bases between them. The CDR3 is 14 residues long. Here the CDR3 reads CASSTGTRSYEQYF. In nucleotides, the CDR3 is TGTGCCAGCAGTACCGGGACACGGAGTTACGAGCAGTACTTC.

A single count supports this clone. The chain uses TRBV7-6 and TRBJ2-2; D is possibly TRBD1 (6 bases). Germline V CDR1 and CDR2: SGHVS, FNYEAQ. The CDR3 contains 14 residues. V was cut by 6 bases and J by 1 base, with 9 bases left in between. CDR3 nucleotide sequence: TGTGCCAGCAGTAAGACAGGGAACACCGGGGAGCTGTTTTTT. It encodes CASSKTGNTGELFF.

The J gene is TRBJ2-7, the V gene TRBV28, with 11 bases lining up with TRBD2. Germline loops: CDR1 MDHEN, CDR2 SYDVKM. CDR3 size: 14 residues. Trimming took 10 bases from V and 0 from J; bases not matched to a gene: 5. The CDR3 DNA reads TGTGCCACCCAGACTAGCGGGGTCTCCTACGAGCAGTACTTC. It translates to CATQTSGVSYEQYF. The complete variable domain, with remaining parts taken from reference TRBV28 and TRBJ2-7, reads DVKVTQSSRYLVKRTGEKVFLECVQDMDHENMFWYRQDPGLGLRLIYFSYDVKMKEKGDIPEGYSVSREKKERFSLILESASTNQTSMYLCATQTSGVSYEQYFGPGTRLTVT.

V usage is TRBV4-2 and J usage is TRBJ2-7; 7 bases align to TRBD1. With V trimmed by 4 bases and J by 4 bases, 7 bases remained unmatched. CDR1 is LGHNA and CDR2 is YNFKEQ in the germline V gene. This CDR3 is 14 amino acids long. CDR3 amino acids: CASSLGDRNYEQYF. CDR3 sequence (DNA): TGTGCCAGCAGCCTCGGGGACAGAAATTACGAGCAGTACTTC.

In this sample, this clone turned up a few times. The chain is built from TRBV7-6 and TRBJ2-1; 8 bases map to TRBD2. This CDR3 has 18 amino acids. Trimming at V came to 4 bases and at J to 0 bases, leaving 11 bases not matched to a gene. Germline lookup yields CDR1 SGHVS and CDR2 FNYEAQ. This CDR3 reads CASSSPTSGGSSYNEQFF. For the CDR3, the DNA is TGTGCCAGCAGCTCCCCGACGAGCGGGGGAAGCTCCTACAATGAGCAGTTCTTC. Supplemented by reference TRBV7-6 and TRBJ2-1, the full variable domain reads GAGVSQSPRYKVTKRGQDVALRCDPISGHVSLYWYRQALGQGPEFLTYFNYEAQQDKSGLPNDRFSAERPEGSISTLTIQRTEQRDSAMYRCASSSPTSGGSSYNEQFFGPGTRLTVL.

This clone came up once. The chain links TRBV7-9 to TRBJ2-6; D perhaps matches TRBD1 (6 bases). V shed 2 bases and J shed 4 bases, with 12 bases lying between them. From germline, CDR1 is SEHNR and CDR2 FQNEAQ (reference sequence). CDR3 size: 16 residues. The CDR3 coding sequence is TGTGCCAGCAGCTTAAGGAGGACAGCCGGGGCCAACGTCCTGACTTTC. This encodes CASSLRRTAGANVLTF.

Comments on this clone: Distinct nucleotide sequences in the sample also encode this CDR3. The V and J genes are TRBV6-4 and TRBJ2-1; 7 nucleotides line up with TRBD2. The CDR3 runs to 14 residues. The germline gives CDR1 MRHNA, CDR2 SNTAGT. V gave up 4 bases and J gave up 0 bases; unmatched junction bases: 0. The CDR3, as DNA: TGTGCCAGCAGTGCGGGAGGCTCCTACAATGAGCAGTTCTTC. This translates into CASSAGGSYNEQFF.

V usage is TRBV27 and J usage is TRBJ2-3; the match to TRBD2 covers 8 bases. J was trimmed by 6 bases and V by 1 base; bases with no gene match: 9. Germline V gene data show CDR1 as MNHEY and CDR2 as SMNVEV (reference sequence). The CDR3 sequence is 16 residues long. The CDR3 nucleotides read TGTGCCAGCAGTTTATTCGGGGGGGTCATTTCGGATACGCAGTATTTT. Protein product: CASSLFGGVISDTQYF.

The J gene is TRBJ2-7, the V gene TRBV15, with 11 bases fitting TRBD1. The trim removed 3 bases at V and 3 bases at J, leaving 4 bases unmatched. CDR1 and CDR2 (germline): LNHNV, YYDKDF (reference sequence). The CDR3 loop spans 15 amino acids. The CDR3 here is CATSRGQGVDYEQYF. The CDR3, as DNA: TGTGCCACCAGCAGGGGACAGGGGGTTGACTACGAGCAGTACTTC.

V and J are TRBV10-1 and TRBJ2-3, with D hard to call. Trimming stripped 3 bases from V and 6 bases from J, with 7 bases between. This CDR3 is 12 amino acids long. Germline loops: CDR1 WNHNN, CDR2 SYGVQD (reference sequence). The CDR3 DNA follows: TGCGCCAGCAGTGATACTGTGGATACGCAGTATTTT. As protein: CASSDTVDTQYF.

The V call is TRBV7-3, the J call TRBJ2-1, with a possible D match to TRBD2 (7 bases). With 2 bases removed from V and 6 bases from J, the gap between germline ends came to 17 bases. CDR3 size: 16 residues. The germline V gene encodes CDR1 SGHTA and CDR2 FQGTGA. CDR3 region: CASSLGRGAKGNEQFF. The CDR3 DNA follows: TGTGCCAGCAGCTTAGGACGGGGGGCAAAAGGCAATGAGCAGTTCTTC.

The rearrangement links TRBV19 to TRBJ1-6; D gene uncertain. Germline V gene data show CDR1 as LNHDA and CDR2 as SQIVND (reference sequence). The CDR3 contains 16 residues. V lost 6 bases, J lost 0 bases, and 12 bases lay in between. CDR3 amino acids: CASSRTESSYNSPLHF. CDR3 sequence (DNA): TGTGCCAGTAGCAGAACAGAGAGCTCCTATAATTCACCCCTCCACTTT.

The rearrangement uses TRBV5-6 and TRBJ2-1; possibly TRBD2 for D (6 bases). Trimming stripped 5 bases from V and 5 bases from J, with 8 bases between. CDR1 is SGHDT, CDR2 YYEEEE, per germline. The CDR3 contains 12 residues. The CDR3 nucleotides are TGTGCCAGCAGATGGGGGGACAATGAGCAGTTCTTC. Encoded protein: CASRWGDNEQFF.

The chain couples TRBV4-2 to TRBJ2-7; 9 bases fit TRBD1. Trimming cost V 1 base and J 0 bases; bases outside gene matches: 4. The V gene's germline CDR1 is LGHNA and CDR2 YNFKEQ. The CDR3 has 16 amino acids. The CDR3 is CASSQGGTGLSYEQYF. The CDR3 nucleotides are TGTGCCAGCAGCCAAGGGGGGACAGGGCTCTCCTACGAGCAGTACTTC.